A single sample gave rise to the 18 T cell receptor beta chains below, sequenced in a study of radiotherapy plus CTLA-4 blockade in lung cancer. The method was immunoSEQ multiplex PCR; TCRdb's version includes in-frame clones alone and lacks a portion of them. The table lists approximately 45,000 clones, more than 60% of them singletons, with roughly 18% in the top ten. The specimen was peripheral blood, collected from a patient treated with radiotherapy plus ipilimumab. These receptors were taken from a human donor with non-small cell lung cancer who had a partial response to radiotherapy plus ipilimumab.

The chain carries TRBV7-9 and TRBJ1-2, with D hard to call. The germline CDR1 and CDR2 sequences are SEHNR and FQNEAQ (reference sequence). There are 11 residues in the CDR3. V was cut by 1 base and J by 10 bases, with 7 bases left in between. CDR3 nucleotide sequence: TGTGCCAGCAGCTTAGACAATGACTACACCTTC. Amino acid sequence: CASSLDNDYTF.

This chain joins TRBV5-6 and TRBJ1-2, with TRBD1 matching over 8 bases. V was clipped by 2 bases and J by 8 bases; unmatched bases: 5. The CDR3 is made up of 13 amino acids. Germline V gene sequence: CDR1 SGHDT, CDR2 YYEEEE. CDR3 residues: CASSLGTGGGYTF. The CDR3 nucleotides are TGTGCCAGCAGCTTAGGGACAGGCGGCGGCTACACCTTC. Variable domain in full (rest from reference TRBV5-6 and TRBJ1-2): DAGVTQSPTHLIKTRGQQVTLRCSPKSGHDTVSWYQQALGQGPQFIFQYYEEEERQRGNFPDRFSGHQFPNYSSELNVNALLLGDSALYLCASSLGTGGGYTFGSGTRLTVV.

In its sample, this clone was seen a few times. The gene calls are TRBV9 and TRBJ2-7; 11 bases are a match to TRBD2. This CDR3 has 14 amino acids. V lost 6 bases to trimming and J lost 4 bases; unmatched junction nucleotides: 6. Germline V gives CDR1 SGDLS, CDR2 YYNGEE. In DNA form, the CDR3 reads TGTGCCAGCAATCCCGGGACTAGCGGATACGAGCAGTACTTC. As protein: CASNPGTSGYEQYF.

The CDR3 sequence is CASSPRDSSYEQYF. DNA for the CDR3: TGTGCCAGCAGCCCCCGGGACAGCTCCTACGAGCAGTACTTC. The gene calls are TRBV7-9 and TRBJ2-7; TRBD1 matches at 7 bases. This CDR3 spans 14 amino acids. Germline CDR1 and CDR2: SEHNR and FQNEAQ (reference sequence). J lost 0 bases, V lost 5 bases, and 4 bases had no gene match.

V and J are TRBV6-6 and TRBJ1-3; D is unclear. The CDR3 is made up of 15 amino acids. V dropped 7 bases and J dropped 0 bases, with 13 bases sitting between them. From germline, CDR1 is MNHNY and CDR2 SVGAGI (reference sequence). Here the CDR3 reads CASTFTEGSGNTIYF. In DNA form, the CDR3 reads TGTGCCAGCACCTTTACGGAGGGCTCTGGAAACACCATATATTTT.

This clone has just a few counts. The CDR3 bases are TGTGCCAGCAGTGAGCCCAGGGGGATCCATCAGCCCCAGCATTTT. Its translation is CASSEPRGIHQPQHF. J is TRBJ1-5 and V is TRBV6-1, with 7 positions matching TRBD1. CDR1 and CDR2 (germline): MNHNS, SASEGT. CDR3 length equals 15 residues. With 3 bases clipped from V and 5 bases from J, the junction kept 7 bases outside the gene matches.

This clone appeared a few times. The V and J genes are TRBV6-1 and TRBJ1-5, with TRBD1 matching over 7 bases. V gave up 7 bases and J gave up 7 bases; unmatched junction bases: 7. CDR1 MNHNS and CDR2 SASEGT come from the germline V gene. The CDR3 sequence is 13 residues long. DNA for the CDR3: TGTGCCAGCAACAAGGGACAGTTCCAGCCCCAGCATTTT. It encodes CASNKGQFQPQHF.

CDR3 amino acids: CASPRGTRNEQFF. The CDR3 DNA reads as TGCGCCAGCCCACGGGGAACAAGGAATGAGCAGTTCTTC. The chain has TRBV5-1 and TRBJ2-1; D is possibly TRBD2 (5 bases). Germline V gives CDR1 SGHRS, CDR2 YFSETQ. The CDR3 is 13 amino acids. V was trimmed by 7 bases and J by 7 bases, leaving 15 bases between them.

The chain carries TRBV11-3 and TRBJ2-7; TRBD1 matches at 8 bases. Germline V gene sequence: CDR1 SGHNT, CDR2 YENEEA. V trimming: 5 bases; J trimming: 6 bases; junction bases outside the gene matches: 6. The CDR3 length is 13 residues. The CDR3 loop is CASSGTTGGEQYF. CDR3 bases: TGTGCCAGCAGCGGGACAACAGGGGGCGAGCAGTACTTC.

This chain links TRBV18 with TRBJ1-1; tentative D call: TRBD1 (5 bases). The V end lost 0 bases, the J end lost 3 bases, and 11 bases lay between the germline ends. CDR3 length: 15 residues. Germline CDR1 and CDR2: KGHSH and LQKENI. CDR3 DNA: TGTGCCAGCTCACCACCGGGTGTCAGGGACACTGAAGCTTTCTTT. This gives the protein CASSPPGVRDTEAFF.

This sequence joins TRBV19 and TRBJ2-2; 7 bases fit TRBD1. This CDR3 spans 15 amino acids. CDR1 and CDR2 (germline): LNHDA, SQIVND (reference sequence). J gave up 6 bases and V 3 bases, and 7 bases lay outside the gene matches. The CDR3 region has the DNA TGTGCCAGTAGTATCGTCATTGACAGGGCCGGGGAGCTGTTTTTT. It translates to CASSIVIDRAGELFF.

The V gene is TRBV5-6, the J gene TRBJ2-3, with TRBD2 matching over 8 bases. Per germline, CDR1 SGHDT and CDR2 YYEEEE. With 2 bases clipped from V and 2 bases from J, the junction kept 10 bases outside the gene matches. The CDR3 runs 17 residues. CDR3 protein: CASSFGASGGFTDTQYF. The CDR3, as DNA: TGTGCCAGCAGCTTTGGTGCCAGCGGGGGCTTCACAGATACGCAGTATTTT.

This sequence joins TRBV27 and TRBJ2-1, with D possibly TRBD2 on 6 matching bases. Germline CDR1 reads MNHEY; CDR2 reads SMNVEV (reference sequence). Trimming removed 3 bases from V and 10 bases from J, with 10 bases in between. The CDR3 has 12 amino acids. This CDR3 is CASSFTGSEQFF. DNA for the CDR3: TGTGCCAGCAGTTTCACCGGGAGCGAGCAGTTCTTC.

V is TRBV9 and J is TRBJ1-5, with D possibly being TRBD1 (5 bases). CDR3 size: 15 residues. Trimming stripped 3 bases from V and 0 bases from J, with 10 bases between. Germline CDR1 reads SGDLS; CDR2 reads YYNGEE. The CDR3 DNA sequence: TGTGCCAGCAGCGCCGGAGGGGTTAGCAATCAGCCCCAGCATTTT. As protein: CASSAGGVSNQPQHF. Complete variable domain (other parts from reference TRBV9 and TRBJ1-5): DSGVTQTPKHLITATGQRVTLRCSPRSGDLSVYWYQQSLDQGLQFLIQYYNGEERAKGNILERFSAQQFPDLHSELNLSSLELGDSALYFCASSAGGVSNQPQHFGDGTRLSIL.

This clone was picked up one time. This chain connects TRBV5-5 to TRBJ2-6, with D possibly matching TRBD1 (5 bases). From germline, CDR1 is SGHKS and CDR2 YYEKEE (reference sequence). Trimming left V 1 base short and J 4 bases short, with 9 bases between. This CDR3 spans 15 amino acids. For the CDR3, the DNA is TGTGCCAGCAGCTTGCGGACACGGGGGGCCAACGTCCTGACTTTC. Its protein is CASSLRTRGANVLTF.

V and J are TRBV11-2 and TRBJ1-1, with D perhaps matching TRBD1 (5 bases). This CDR3 comprises 13 residues. CDR1 SGHAT and CDR2 FQNNGV come from the germline V gene. The ends were cut back, 3 bases at V and 5 bases at J, with 10 bases in the middle. This chain's CDR3 is CASSFQGSTEAFF. The CDR3 DNA is TGTGCCAGCAGCTTTCAGGGAAGTACTGAAGCTTTCTTT.

This sequence joins TRBV5-1 and TRBJ1-4; TRBD1 agrees at 7 bases. The CDR3 has 15 amino acids. The ends lost 0 bases at V and 3 bases at J; junction bases unmatched: 2. Germline V gene data show CDR1 as SGHRS and CDR2 as YFSETQ. CDR3 amino acids: CASSLAGTANEKLFF. CDR3 bases: TGCGCCAGCAGCTTGGCCGGGACAGCTAATGAAAAACTGTTTTTT.

This clone has ten or more counts. The V call is TRBV2, the J call TRBJ1-5, with D perhaps TRBD1 (5 bases). This CDR3 spans 14 amino acids. Germline loops: CDR1 SNHLY, CDR2 FYNNEI. Trimming took 8 bases from V and 5 from J, leaving 16 bases between them. CDR3 residues: CASGSRGFDQPQHF. Here the CDR3 DNA reads TGTGCCAGCGGTTCGCGGGGGTTTGATCAGCCCCAGCATTTT.